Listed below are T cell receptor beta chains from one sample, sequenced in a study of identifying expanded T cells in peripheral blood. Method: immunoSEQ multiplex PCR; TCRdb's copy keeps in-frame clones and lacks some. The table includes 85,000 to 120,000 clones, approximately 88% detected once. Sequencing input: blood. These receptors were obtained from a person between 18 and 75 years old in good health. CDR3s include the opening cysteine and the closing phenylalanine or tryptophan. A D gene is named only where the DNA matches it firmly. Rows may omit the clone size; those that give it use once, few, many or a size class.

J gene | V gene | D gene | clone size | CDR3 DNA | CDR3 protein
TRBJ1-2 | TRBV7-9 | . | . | TGTGCCAGCAGCTCGGGGTATGGCTACACCTTC | CASSSGYGYTF
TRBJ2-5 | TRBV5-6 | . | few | TGTGCCAGCAGAACCGGGACCAGTGAGACCCAGTACTTC | CASRTGTSETQYF
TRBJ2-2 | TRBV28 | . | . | TGTGCCAGCACACCCGGCCGCGGGGAGCTGTTTTTT | CASTPGRGELFF
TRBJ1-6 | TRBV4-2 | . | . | TGTGCCAGCAGCCAAGACTTGCAGGTTGATTCACCCCTCCACTTT | CASSQDLQVDSPLHF
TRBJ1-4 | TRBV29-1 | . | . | TGCAGCGTTGGACGTGCCAATGAAAAACTGTTTTTT | CSVGRANEKLFF
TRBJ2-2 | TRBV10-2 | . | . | TGCGCCAGCAGTGAGACTTTGAGGGCCGGGGAGCTGTTTTTT | CASSETLRAGELFF
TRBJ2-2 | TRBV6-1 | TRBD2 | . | TGTGCCAGCAGTGAAAATGCGGGGGTCACCGGGGAGCTGTTTTTT | CASSENAGVTGELFF
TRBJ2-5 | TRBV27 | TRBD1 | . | TGTGCCAGCAGTCCCCGCCAGGGGGCCATCCAAGAGACCCAGTACTTC | CASSPRQGAIQETQYF
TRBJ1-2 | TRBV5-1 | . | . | TGCGCCAGCAGCTTGGCCGCGCCAGACTATGGCTACACCTTC | CASSLAAPDYGYTF
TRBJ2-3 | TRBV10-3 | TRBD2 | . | TGTGCAGCGGGGGGCACAGATACGCAGTATTTT | CAAGGTDTQYF
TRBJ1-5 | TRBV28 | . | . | TGTGCCAGCAGTTTAGGCACTCGATATCAGCCCCAGCATTTT | CASSLGTRYQPQHF
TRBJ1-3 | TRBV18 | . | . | TGTGCCAGCTCACCGCAGGGCGGAAACACCATATATTTT | CASSPQGGNTIYF
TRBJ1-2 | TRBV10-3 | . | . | TGTGCCATCAGTAAACCACGGGATGGCTACACCTTC | CAISKPRDGYTF
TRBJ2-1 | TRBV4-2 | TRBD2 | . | TGTGCCAGCAGCCAAGATCGGGGGACTAGCGGCTTCAATGAGCAGTTCTTC | CASSQDRGTSGFNEQFF
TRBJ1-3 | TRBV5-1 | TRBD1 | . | TGCGCCAGCAGCAGGGGGACAGGGGGCCTCGGGAGTCCTGGAAACACCATATATTTT | CASSRGTGGLGSPGNTIYF
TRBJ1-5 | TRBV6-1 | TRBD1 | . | TGTGCCAGCGGGGACAGGGTTCCCAATCAGCCCCAGCATTTT | CASGDRVPNQPQHF
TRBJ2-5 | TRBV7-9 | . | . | TGTGCCAGCAGCTGGGCGGGTAGGACGGCGGAAGAGACCCAGTACTTC | CASSWAGRTAEETQYF
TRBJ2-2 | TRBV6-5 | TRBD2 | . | TGTGCCAGCAGAACTAGCGGCGGAACCGGGGAGCTGTTTTTT | CASRTSGGTGELFF
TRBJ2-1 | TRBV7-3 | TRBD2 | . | TGTGCCAGCAGCCGCGGACTAGCGTCCAATGAGCAGTTCTTC | CASSRGLASNEQFF
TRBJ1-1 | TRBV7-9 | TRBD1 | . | TGTGCCAGCAGCCCCAGGGGGGGCGAAGGGAACACTGAAGCTTTCTTT | CASSPRGGEGNTEAFF
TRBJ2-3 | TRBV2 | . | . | TGTGCCAGCAGTATTGAGGGCACAGATACGCAGTATTTT | CASSIEGTDTQYF
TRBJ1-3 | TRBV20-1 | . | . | TGCAGTGCTGGGGTAACAAACACCATATATTTT | CSAGVTNTIYF
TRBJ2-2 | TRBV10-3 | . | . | TGTGCCGCCGCCGGCGCCAGGAACACCGGGGAGCTGTTTTTT | CAAAGARNTGELFF
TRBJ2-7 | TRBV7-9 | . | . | TGTGCCAGCAGCTTAGGTGGGGACCACGAGCAGTACTTC | CASSLGGDHEQYF
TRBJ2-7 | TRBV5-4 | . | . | TGTGCCAGCAGCTCCCCCGTCGCAGCCCCGGACGAGCAGTACTTC | CASSSPVAAPDEQYF
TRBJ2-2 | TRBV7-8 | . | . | TGTGCCTCCCTTCAAGCCGTGGGCAGGGCAACCGGGGAGCTGTTTTTT | CASLQAVGRATGELFF
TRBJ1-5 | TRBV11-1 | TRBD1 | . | TGTGCCAGCAGCCCTAACAGGGGTTACAATCAGCCCCAGCATTTT | CASSPNRGYNQPQHF
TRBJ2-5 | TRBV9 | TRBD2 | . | TGTGCCAGCAGCACGCTAGCGGGAGGGCAAGAGACCCAGTACTTC | CASSTLAGGQETQYF
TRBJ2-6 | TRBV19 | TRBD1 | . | TGTGCCAGTAGTATTGGCAGGGGGCCCTGGTCTGGGGCCAACGTCCTGACTTTC | CASSIGRGPWSGANVLTF
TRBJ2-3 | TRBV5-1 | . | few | TGCGCCAGCAGCTTGGCCCGGCAAGATACGCAGTATTTT | CASSLARQDTQYF
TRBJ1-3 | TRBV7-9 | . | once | TGTGCCAGCAGCTTCTCTACGCGGGGAAACACCATATATTTT | CASSFSTRGNTIYF
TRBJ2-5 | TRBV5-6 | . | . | TGTGCCAGCCTGAGGGGCAGACAAGAGACCCAGTACTTC | CASLRGRQETQYF
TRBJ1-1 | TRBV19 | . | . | TGTGCCAGTAGTACCCCGGGGAACACTGAAGCTTTCTTT | CASSTPGNTEAFF
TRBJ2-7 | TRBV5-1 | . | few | TGCGCCAGCAGCTTGGACAACACCTACGAGCAGTACTTC | CASSLDNTYEQYF
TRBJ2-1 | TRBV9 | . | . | TGTGCCAGCAGCCCCCGACCGGGTTCCCGAGGAGATGAGCAGTTCTTC | CASSPRPGSRGDEQFF
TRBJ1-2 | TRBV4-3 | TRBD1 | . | TGCGCCAGCAGCCAAGAACAGGCAGGGGGCTTCTATGGCTACACCTTC | CASSQEQAGGFYGYTF
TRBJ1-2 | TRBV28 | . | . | TGTGCCAGCAGCGGGGGGTACTATGGCTACACCTTC | CASSGGYYGYTF
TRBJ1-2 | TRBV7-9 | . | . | TGTGCCAGCAGCTTGGCTGGCAGTAGGGGAGGGGGCTACACCTTC | CASSLAGSRGGGYTF
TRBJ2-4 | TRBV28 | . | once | TGTGCCAGCACAGGGTATCGCGAAAACATTCAGTACTTC | CASTGYRENIQYF
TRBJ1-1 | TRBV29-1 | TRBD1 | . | TGCAGCGCACACAGGGGGCCTCTGGAAGCTTTCTTT | CSAHRGPLEAFF
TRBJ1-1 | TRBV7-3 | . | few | TGTGCCAGCAGCTTAATGGAGGACACTGAAGCTTTCTTT | CASSLMEDTEAFF